Listed here are 18 T cell receptor beta chains from one sample, sequenced in a study of regulatory T cells in long-lasting Graves disease. Time point: persistent/refractory GD, antithyroid drugs over 5 years with positive TRAb. Construction of the TCR library relied on RNA isolated from PBMCs. Assembly of TCR beta libraries relied on iRepertoire HTBI primers together with Arm-PCR of CDR3 regions. TCRdb re-derived calls from the multiplex PCR reads in MiXCR, one entry per CDR3 protein. The table includes approximately 380,000 distinct CDR3 sequences, around 21% detected once. Sequences were derived from peripheral blood mononuclear cells (PBMCs), sampled when the disease was refractory, from a patient treated with antithyroid drugs. The receptors were sampled from a female donor with Graves disease.

The V gene is TRBV28, the J gene TRBJ2-4; TRBD2 might be the D (5 bases). Germline-derived CDR1 and CDR2 are MDHEN and SYDVKM. The CDR3 extends over 16 amino acids. The V gene lost 5 bases and the J gene lost 0 bases, with 14 bases spanning the gap. This chain's CDR3 is CASSRTTGLAKNIQYF. The CDR3 DNA is TGTGCCAGCAGTCGAACAACTGGACTAGCCAAAAACATTCAGTACTTC.

The chain joins TRBV29-1 to TRBJ2-7, with 7 bases aligning to TRBD1. The V and J ends lost 5 bases and 1 base, in that order; junction bases with no gene match: 11. Germline values: CDR1 SQVTM, CDR2 ANQGSEA. This CDR3 region has 15 residues. The CDR3: CSVFPTPDRSYEQYF. The CDR3 coding sequence is TGCAGCGTTTTCCCGACTCCGGACAGGTCCTACGAGCAGTACTTC.

In this sample, this clonotype turned up many times. This chain links TRBV18 with TRBJ1-1, with 11 nucleotides matching TRBD1. The V segment lost 3 bases and the J segment 5 bases; nucleotides outside the gene matches: 5. This CDR3 has 15 residues. The germline V gene has CDR1 KGHSH and CDR2 LQKENI. In DNA, the CDR3 is TGTGCCAGCTCACCGACCGGGACAGGGGGAACTGAAGCTTTCTTT. Its protein product is CASSPTGTGGTEAFF.

Many counts were recorded for this clonotype. The chain employs TRBV12-3 or TRBV12-4 and TRBJ2-7, with 11 bases fitting TRBD2. V shed 7 bases, J shed 6 bases, and the junction held 11 bases outside the gene matches. The CDR3 is 15 amino acids. CDR3 loop: CASIKGGLAEAEQYF. DNA of the CDR3: TGTGCCAGCATCAAGGGGGGACTAGCGGAGGCCGAGCAGTACTTC.

The gene calls are TRBV25-1 and TRBJ1-1; TRBD1 is a possible D gene (5 bases). The CDR3 runs 13 residues. Trimming left V 3 bases short and J 4 bases short, with 9 bases between. Germline V gene lookup returns CDR1 MGHDK and CDR2 SYGVNS. CDR3 sequence reads: CASSDSGSTEAFF. The CDR3 nucleotides are TGTGCCAGCAGTGATTCAGGGAGCACTGAAGCTTTCTTT. The complete variable domain, with remaining parts taken from reference TRBV25-1 and TRBJ1-1, reads EADIYQTPRYLVIGTGKKITLECSQTMGHDKMYWYQQDPGMELHLIHYSYGVNSTEKGDLSSESTVSRIRTEHFPLTLESARPSHTSQYLCASSDSGSTEAFFGQGTRLTVV.

This chain uses TRBV2 with TRBJ2-5, with 13 bases that match TRBD2. The CDR3 covers 16 residues. CDR1 and CDR2 from the germline V gene are SNHLY and FYNNEI. Trimming took 7 bases from V and 3 from J; bases not matched to a gene: 8. CDR3: CASKGLAGMTEETQYF. The DNA for the CDR3 is TGTGCCAGCAAGGGACTAGCGGGAATGACCGAAGAGACCCAGTACTTC.

V and J are TRBV15 and TRBJ1-3; TRBD1 matches at 8 bases. V shed 3 bases, J shed 5 bases, and the junction held 9 bases outside the gene matches. The germline V gene encodes CDR1 LNHNV and CDR2 YYDKDF (reference sequence). The CDR3 is made up of 16 amino acids. DNA for the CDR3: TGTGCCACCAGCAGCCCCGGGACAGGCTTACGAAACACCATATATTTT. This translates into CATSSPGTGLRNTIYF.

The J gene is TRBJ2-1, the V gene TRBV6-1; D gene unclear. The CDR3 has 16 amino acids. Germline CDR1 and CDR2: MNHNS and SASEGT. Trimming shortened V by 7 bases and J by 0 bases, and 16 bases separated the two germline ends. The CDR3 spells CASNTIATSSYNEQFF. In DNA, the CDR3 is TGTGCCAGCAACACGATAGCCACGAGCTCCTACAATGAGCAGTTCTTC.

This clonotype was seen ten or more times. The V call is TRBV16, the J call TRBJ2-7; D is possibly TRBD2 (6 bases). Per the germline V gene, CDR1 is KGHSY and CDR2 is FQNENV. The CDR3 totals 14 residues. The ends were cut back, 7 bases at V and 5 bases at J, with 18 bases in the middle. The CDR3, as DNA: TGTGCCAGCATCGCGGGACTCACCGACAACGAGCAGTACTTC. Protein sequence: CASIAGLTDNEQYF.

This clonotype was observed a handful of times. V gene TRBV19 combines with J gene TRBJ2-7; D might be TRBD1 (5 bases). The ends were cut back, 3 bases at V and 3 bases at J, with 15 bases in the middle. This CDR3 spans 15 amino acids. Germline CDR1 reads LNHDA; CDR2 reads SQIVND (reference sequence). CDR3 nucleotide sequence: TGTGCCAGTAGTATCACGTTTCAGGGAATCTACGAGCAGTACTTC. Translated: CASSITFQGIYEQYF.

This clonotype has a handful of counts. This chain uses TRBV2 with TRBJ2-3; 11 nucleotides line up with TRBD2. CDR1 SNHLY and CDR2 FYNNEI come from the germline V gene. V trimming: 6 bases; J trimming: 4 bases; junction bases outside the gene matches: 6. The CDR3 is 15 amino acids. CDR3 nucleotides: TGTGCCAGCAGAGGTCTAGCGGGAGGCTCAGATACGCAGTATTTT. As protein: CASRGLAGGSDTQYF.

A few counts support this clonotype. V is TRBV4-1 and J is TRBJ2-7; 7 nucleotides align to TRBD2. The V segment lost 4 bases and the J segment 1 base; nucleotides outside the gene matches: 16. Germline assignment: CDR1 MGHRA and CDR2 YSYEKL. The CDR3 length is 18 residues. The CDR3 DNA follows: TGCGCCAGCAGCCCTCTATACCCTAGAGGACTAGAATCCTACGAGCAGTACTTC. The encoded protein is CASSPLYPRGLESYEQYF.

This clonotype was seen ten or more times. The chain joins TRBV5-4 to TRBJ2-6; 9 bases line up with TRBD1. Germline CDR1 reads SGHNT; CDR2 reads YYREEE (reference sequence). There are 16 residues in the CDR3. With V trimmed by 5 bases and J by 2 bases, 5 bases remained unmatched. CDR3 nucleotides: TGTGCCAGCAGTTCCGGGACAGGGACTGGGGCCAACGTCCTGACTTTC. The encoded protein is CASSSGTGTGANVLTF.

This clonotype was recorded many times. This chain uses TRBV6-2 or TRBV6-3 with TRBJ2-5; no definite D call. There are 15 residues in the CDR3. V shed 2 bases and J shed 5 bases, with 15 bases lying between them. Looked up from germline, CDR1 is MNHEY and CDR2 is SVGEGT. CDR3 residues: CASSYPPDVVETQYF. The DNA of the CDR3 is TGTGCCAGCAGTTACCCCCCAGATGTTGTCGAGACCCAGTACTTC.

This clonotype was detected ten times or more. CDR3 DNA: TGTGCCAGCATACAGGGCCCGAATTCTAATCAGCCCCAGCATTTT. Encoded protein: CASIQGPNSNQPQHF. The chain links TRBV6-1 to TRBJ1-5; D might be TRBD1 (6 bases). Looked up from germline, CDR1 is MNHNS and CDR2 is SASEGT. The germline V and J ends were trimmed by 7 bases and 4 bases, with 17 bases remaining between them. CDR3 size: 15 residues.

This chain joins TRBV19 and TRBJ2-2; the D gene is possibly TRBD2 (5 bases). Germline V gene lookup returns CDR1 LNHDA and CDR2 SQIVND (reference sequence). CDR3 length equals 16 residues. V was trimmed by 4 bases and J by 8 bases, leaving 20 bases between them. The CDR3 loop is CASSNWARDRLGELFF. In DNA form, the CDR3 reads TGTGCCAGTAGTAATTGGGCGAGGGATCGGTTGGGGGAGCTGTTTTTT.

This clonotype was seen ten or more times. J is TRBJ1-6 and V is TRBV28; 7 nucleotides line up with TRBD1. V lost 5 bases, J lost 8 bases, and 12 bases stayed unmatched. The CDR3 loop spans 16 amino acids. The V gene's germline CDR1 is MDHEN and CDR2 SYDVKM. The CDR3, as DNA: TGTGCCAGCAGTACATACCGGGACAGAGGTTATTCACCCCTCCACTTT. Its translation: CASSTYRDRGYSPLHF.

The J gene is TRBJ2-4, the V gene TRBV5-6, with D possibly being TRBD2 (5 bases). Trimming shortened V by 0 bases and J by 6 bases, and 13 bases separated the two germline ends. Germline CDR1 is SGHDT and CDR2 is YYEEEE. This CDR3 comprises 15 residues. The chain's CDR3 is CASSLGGLLANIQYF. CDR3 sequence (DNA): TGTGCCAGCAGCTTGGGCGGACTTCTAGCAAACATTCAGTACTTC.